The 25 T cell receptor beta chains presented below share a single source sample, sequenced in a study of shared clonotypes between healthy human individuals. Some clones are missing from TCRdb's copy, which holds only in-frame ones; the method was immunoSEQ multiplex PCR. The data contain some 550,000 clones, around 97% of them singletons. The specimen was naive CD4+ T cells sorted from blood. This sample's subset: CD45RA+ positively selected. These receptors originate from a young woman in good health.

The genes are TRBV7-2 and TRBJ1-2; D not certain. Germline V CDR1 and CDR2: SGHTA, FQGNSA. The V end was cut by 0 bases, the J end by 1 base, with 3 bases between. The CDR3 is made up of 13 amino acids. The CDR3 loop reads CASSLAYNYGYTF. CDR3 nucleotide sequence: TGTGCCAGCAGCTTAGCTTATAACTATGGCTACACCTTC.

This clone was recorded once. This chain links TRBV6-1 with TRBJ1-1; D perhaps matches TRBD1 (6 bases). V lost 8 bases, J lost 7 bases, and 23 bases lay in between. CDR1 MNHNS and CDR2 SASEGT come from the germline V gene. The CDR3 runs to 15 residues. The chain's CDR3 is CASQQGIGSYGEAFF. The CDR3 DNA reads TGTGCCAGCCAACAGGGTATCGGCTCCTACGGTGAAGCTTTCTTT.

This sequence joins TRBV27 and TRBJ1-6; 7 bases line up with TRBD1. CDR3 size: 13 residues. CDR1 is MNHEY and CDR2 is SMNVEV in the germline V gene (reference sequence). V was pared by 3 bases and J by 8 bases, with 1 base of the junction left unmatched. In nucleotides, the CDR3 is TGTGCCAGCAGTTTCGACAGGGATTCACCCCTCCACTTT. Translated: CASSFDRDSPLHF.

V usage is TRBV5-1 and J usage is TRBJ1-1; no firm D call. This CDR3 contains 14 residues. V was clipped by 5 bases and J by 7 bases, with 18 bases between them. Germline assignment: CDR1 SGHRS and CDR2 YFSETQ. The CDR3 reads CASSWAGIPGEAFF. CDR3 nucleotide sequence: TGCGCCAGCAGTTGGGCCGGAATACCGGGTGAAGCTTTCTTT.

The chain carries TRBV19 and TRBJ1-5, with unresolved D. Germline loops: CDR1 LNHDA, CDR2 SQIVND (reference sequence). Between the trimmed V and J ends, which lost 3 bases and 2 bases, there was a span of 11 bases. The CDR3 runs 15 residues. CDR3 amino acids: CASSIRREGNQPQHF. Written as DNA, the CDR3 is TGTGCCAGTAGTATCCGCAGAGAGGGCAATCAGCCCCAGCATTTT. Filled out from reference TRBV19 and TRBJ1-5, the complete variable domain reads DGGITQSPKYLFRKEGQNVTLSCEQNLNHDAMYWYRQDPGQGLRLIYYSQIVNDFQKGDIAEGYSVSREKKESFPLTVTSAQKNPTAFYLCASSIRREGNQPQHFGDGTRLSIL.

This chain connects TRBV2 to TRBJ2-7, with 8 bases aligning to TRBD2. Losses at the gene ends were 2 bases for V and 1 base for J; bases not matched to a gene: 1. Germline-derived CDR1 and CDR2 are SNHLY and FYNNEI. The CDR3 totals 14 residues. Here the CDR3 DNA reads TGTGCCAGCAGTGAAACTAGCGGATCCTACGAGCAGTACTTC. This encodes CASSETSGSYEQYF.

The V call is TRBV28, the J call TRBJ2-7, with 10 nucleotides matching TRBD1. In germline, CDR1 is MDHEN, CDR2 SYDVKM. There are 16 residues in the CDR3. V dropped 5 bases and J dropped 7; count of bases not matched to a gene: 14. Here the CDR3 reads CASSTGQGPRLGEQYF. CDR3 DNA: TGTGCCAGCAGTACGGGACAGGGGCCCCGATTAGGTGAGCAGTACTTC.

The chain joins TRBV7-9 to TRBJ2-5; D unresolved. Germline loops: CDR1 SEHNR, CDR2 FQNEAQ (reference sequence). The CDR3 length is 13 residues. V shed 5 bases and J shed 2 bases, with 9 bases lying between them. The chain's CDR3 is CASSTTMQETQYF. The CDR3 DNA reads as TGTGCCAGCAGCACAACAATGCAAGAGACCCAGTACTTC.

V usage is TRBV19 and J usage is TRBJ2-6; a weak D match, TRBD2 (6 bases). This CDR3 has 16 amino acids. The ends were cut back, 6 bases at V and 0 bases at J, with 12 bases in the middle. Germline V gene lookup returns CDR1 LNHDA and CDR2 SQIVND (reference sequence). This CDR3 is CASRSLDYSGANVLTF. CDR3 DNA sequence: TGTGCCAGTAGGTCCTTGGACTACTCTGGGGCCAACGTCCTGACTTTC. The full variable domain, completed using reference TRBV19 and TRBJ2-6, is DGGITQSPKYLFRKEGQNVTLSCEQNLNHDAMYWYRQDPGQGLRLIYYSQIVNDFQKGDIAEGYSVSREKKESFPLTVTSAQKNPTAFYLCASRSLDYSGANVLTFGAGSRLTVL.

The chain carries TRBV7-9 and TRBJ2-2, with D possibly matching TRBD1 (5 bases). Germline V gene data show CDR1 as SEHNR and CDR2 as FQNEAQ (reference sequence). The CDR3 covers 17 residues. Trimming pared 0 bases from V and 1 base from J, leaving 12 bases between. CDR3 sequence reads: CASSLALETVNTGELFF. As DNA, the CDR3 is TGTGCCAGCAGCTTAGCTCTCGAGACAGTGAACACCGGGGAGCTGTTTTTT.

The chain joins TRBV4-1 to TRBJ1-2; D is perhaps TRBD1 (6 bases). The CDR3 is made up of 17 amino acids. Germline CDR1 is MGHRA and CDR2 is YSYEKL. Trimming took 1 base from V and 2 from J, leaving 17 bases between them. This chain's CDR3 is CASSQVGAGATNYGYTF. The CDR3 DNA reads as TGCGCCAGCAGCCAAGTAGGAGCAGGGGCAACAAACTATGGCTACACCTTC.

The rearrangement uses TRBV28 and TRBJ1-2, with D possibly matching TRBD1 (6 bases). Deletions cut 5 bases from V and 0 bases from J, with 13 bases between. In germline, CDR1 is MDHEN, CDR2 SYDVKM. CDR3 length equals 15 residues. CDR3 residues: CASSPTGKANYGYTF. The CDR3 nucleotides are TGTGCCAGCAGTCCCACAGGGAAAGCTAACTATGGCTACACCTTC.

Worth noting for this clone: At the DNA level, this CDR3 is encoded by other sequences in the same sample as well. The chain has TRBV6-5 and TRBJ2-3, with a tentative D call TRBD2 (7 bases). Germline V gives CDR1 MNHEY, CDR2 SVGAGI. V was pared by 2 bases and J by 1 base, with 10 bases between. The CDR3 covers 15 residues. Here the CDR3 reads CASSYGGAGTDTQYF. The CDR3 DNA follows: TGTGCCAGCAGTTACGGGGGGGCAGGCACAGATACGCAGTATTTT.

The chain uses TRBV9 and TRBJ2-2; TRBD1 might be the D (6 bases). CDR1 SGDLS and CDR2 YYNGEE come from the germline V gene. CDR3 size: 17 residues. V was cut by 1 base and J by 0 bases, with 13 bases left in between. CDR3 amino acids: CASSVNRDTTNTGELFF. CDR3 coding DNA: TGTGCCAGCAGCGTAAACCGGGACACAACGAACACCGGGGAGCTGTTTTTT.

J is TRBJ2-7 and V is TRBV11-3; maybe TRBD1 (5 bases). CDR1 and CDR2 from the germline V gene are SGHNT and YENEEA. The CDR3 loop spans 14 amino acids. Trimming stripped 5 bases from V and 2 bases from J, with 13 bases between. The CDR3 reads CASSDPGSPYEQYF. Here the CDR3 DNA reads TGTGCCAGCAGCGATCCAGGGTCCCCCTACGAGCAGTACTTC.

Note on this clone: A read error may produce the germline difference seen at one junction end. CDR3 sequence reads: CASREAGEETQYF. The CDR3 DNA sequence: TGTGCCAGCAGAGAAGCGGGGGAAGAGACCCAGTACTTC. The gene calls are TRBV6-1 and TRBJ2-5; 8 positions match TRBD2. Germline V CDR1 and CDR2: MNHNS, SASEGT. The CDR3 length is 13 residues.

The gene calls are TRBV6-5 and TRBJ1-3; the D gene is possibly TRBD1 (5 bases). The CDR3 is 15 amino acids. In germline, CDR1 is MNHEY, CDR2 SVGAGI. V was clipped by 8 bases and J by 0 bases, with 14 bases between them. The DNA for the CDR3 is TGTGCCAGCGGGACCCCCTGGATCTCTGGAAACACCATATATTTT. This translates into CASGTPWISGNTIYF.

The chain links TRBV7-2 to TRBJ2-7; no definite D call. Deletions cut 3 bases from V and 5 bases from J, with 14 bases between. Germline CDR1 is SGHTA and CDR2 is FQGNSA. The CDR3 covers 14 residues. CDR3 sequence: CASSFTPVGNEQYF. The CDR3 coding sequence is TGTGCCAGCAGCTTCACACCGGTGGGGAACGAGCAGTACTTC.

V usage is TRBV6-6 and J usage is TRBJ2-5, with 7 bases that match TRBD1. The DNA end is more similar to TRBJ2-7, so the J call may be wrong. The germline V gene has CDR1 MNHNY and CDR2 SVGAGI (reference sequence). The length of the CDR3 is 14 residues. The CDR3: CASSRRDRGYEQYF. As DNA, the CDR3 is TGTGCCAGCAGCCGACGGGACAGAGGGTACGAGCAGTACTTC.

The V call is TRBV27, the J call TRBJ1-1; maybe TRBD1 (5 bases). The CDR3 consists of 15 residues. Germline assignment: CDR1 MNHEY and CDR2 SMNVEV (reference sequence). V gave up 3 bases and J gave up 3 bases, with 14 bases separating them. CDR3 in amino acids: CASSFLQGGDTEAFF. CDR3 DNA: TGTGCCAGCAGTTTTCTGCAGGGAGGCGACACTGAAGCTTTCTTT.

This clone was counted once. The chain combines TRBV11-2 with TRBJ2-1; the match to TRBD2 covers 12 bases. J was trimmed by 8 bases and V by 0 bases; bases with no gene match: 11. The CDR3 has 18 residues. Germline assignment: CDR1 SGHAT and CDR2 FQNNGV. CDR3 protein: CASSLERLAGGQHHEQFF. The DNA for the CDR3 is TGTGCCAGCAGCTTAGAACGGCTAGCGGGAGGGCAGCATCATGAGCAGTTCTTC.

The chain uses TRBV19 and TRBJ1-5, with 9 bases aligning to TRBD1. CDR3 length: 16 residues. Germline-derived CDR1 and CDR2 are LNHDA and SQIVND (reference sequence). The V segment lost 7 bases and the J segment 7 bases; nucleotides outside the gene matches: 14. CDR3 in DNA: TGTGCCAGTAATCTGGGACAGGGCTGGAGTGAACAGCCCCAGCATTTT. Translation gives CASNLGQGWSEQPQHF.

About this clone itself: Other DNA sequences in the same sample also yield this CDR3. The chain carries TRBV5-1 and TRBJ1-1; D not certain. The germline V gene encodes CDR1 SGHRS and CDR2 YFSETQ. CDR3 length: 13 residues. V dropped 0 bases and J dropped 5 bases, with 8 bases sitting between them. CDR3 DNA sequence: TGCGCCAGCAGCTTGGGCGGTGAGACTGAAGCTTTCTTT. Residues: CASSLGGETEAFF.

This chain connects TRBV25-1 to TRBJ2-6; 7 positions agree with TRBD1. The CDR3 loop spans 15 amino acids. With V trimmed by 3 bases and J by 4 bases, 3 bases remained unmatched. Germline-derived CDR1 and CDR2 are MGHDK and SYGVNS. The CDR3 sequence: CASSETGNGANVLTF. The CDR3 DNA reads TGTGCCAGCAGTGAGACAGGGAACGGGGCCAACGTCCTGACTTTC.

The chain combines TRBV4-1 with TRBJ2-1, with TRBD2 matching over 10 bases. The length of the CDR3 is 18 residues. Per the germline V gene, CDR1 is MGHRA and CDR2 is YSYEKL. Germline trimming cut 0 bases from V and 8 bases from J; bases unmatched to any gene: 13. CDR3 DNA sequence: TGCGCCAGCAGCCAAGATAGGGGGAGCGGGAGGGCCGTCGATGAGCAGTTCTTC. Translated, it gives CASSQDRGSGRAVDEQFF.